This is a list of T cell receptor beta chains from one sample in a study of T-cell memory formation after mild COVID-19. TCRdb re-called the 5' RACE reads through MiXCR, storing one row per CDR3 protein. The sample yields some 290,000 distinct CDR3 sequences, about 16% seen once. Sequencing was done on a sample of PBMCs or a T cell subset sorted from them (not recorded which). These receptors all stem from a man younger than 30 who had mild COVID-19 (a few samples of this study predate the infection). Cell type and time point are not known. The CDR3 runs from the conserved cysteine through the conserved F or W. D genes are given only for firm matches. Not all rows give a size; the values are once, few, many and, for expanded clones, a class.

>TRBD1|TRBV12-3/TRBV12-4|NA|TRBJ1-2
TGTGCCAGCAGTTCAACCGTAGGGGGACAGGGGGAGCAATATGGCTACACCTTC
CASSSTVGGQGEQYGYTF
>TRBD2|TRBV5-1|many|TRBJ2-1
TGTGCCAGCAGCTTGGGGGGGAATGAGCAGTTCTTC
CASSLGGNEQFF
>NA|TRBV5-6|many|TRBJ2-1
TGTGCCAGCAGCGGACCTGGCAGACCGGGGAAATACAATGAGCAGTTCTTC
CASSGPGRPGKYNEQFF
>NA|TRBV4-3|NA|TRBJ1-1
TGCGCCAGCAGCCAAGATGGCCCCGGGGGAGTCGGTGAAGCTTTCTTT
CASSQDGPGGVGEAFF
>TRBD2|TRBV10-3|many|TRBJ2-5
TGTGCCACCCGGGACTATAAGACCCAGTACTTC
CATRDYKTQYF
>NA|TRBV7-6|many|TRBJ2-1
TGTGCCAGCAGCTTCGGATCGGCGGGACGGGGTGAGCAGTTCTTC
CASSFGSAGRGEQFF
>NA|TRBV5-1|many|TRBJ2-2
TGCGCCAGCAGCCCCCAAGGGTCGGGGGAGCTGTTTTTT
CASSPQGSGELFF
>TRBD2|TRBV20-1|NA|TRBJ2-3
TGCAGTGCTAGACTTAGCGGGGGGTTCACAGATACGCAGTATTTT
CSARLSGGFTDTQYF
>TRBD2|TRBV7-9|few|TRBJ2-7
TGTGCCAGCAGTTTAGCGGGGGGCTCCCTCTCCTACGAGCAGTACTTC
CASSLAGGSLSYEQYF
>NA|TRBV4-3|few|TRBJ2-1
TGCGCCAGCAGCCCTCGGCACAGTCCGCCCTACAATGAGCAGTTCTTC
CASSPRHSPPYNEQFF
>NA|TRBV11-2|NA|TRBJ2-1
TGTGCCAGCAGCCCATTCGGAATCCGGGGCAATGAGCAGTTCTTC
CASSPFGIRGNEQFF
>NA|TRBV7-8|NA|TRBJ2-1
TGTGCCAGCAGCTTAGAACGGAGCTCCTACAATGAGCAGTTCTTC
CASSLERSSYNEQFF
>NA|TRBV29-1|NA|TRBJ2-7
TGCAGCGTTGTGCAGGAGCCAACCTACGAGCAGTACTTC
CSVVQEPTYEQYF
>NA|TRBV5-1|many|TRBJ2-3
TGCGCCAGCCCCCCCCGGGGCCCAGATACGCAGTATTTT
CASPPRGPDTQYF
>TRBD1|TRBV6-5|NA|TRBJ1-5
TGTGCCAGCAGTTCCCACCGGGACAGGGGCAGACAGCCCCAGCATTTT
CASSSHRDRGRQPQHF
>NA|TRBV5-1|NA|TRBJ2-5
TGCGCCAGCAGCTCAGGTGGGACGGGCGGGGAGACCCAGTACTTC
CASSSGGTGGETQYF
>TRBD1|TRBV10-1|few|TRBJ2-7
TGCGCCAGCAGTGAGTCGCGGACAGGGGAGCCGTACTTC
CASSESRTGEPYF
>NA|TRBV11-2|many|TRBJ2-3
TGTGCCAGCAGCTTAGAGGACTCTCTGACCACAGATACGCAGTATTTT
CASSLEDSLTTDTQYF
>TRBD1|TRBV3-1|few|TRBJ2-7
TGTGCCAGCAGCCATACCGGGACAGGGGACTCCTACGAGCAGTACTTC
CASSHTGTGDSYEQYF
>TRBD2|TRBV12-3/TRBV12-4|many|TRBJ2-1
TGTGCCAGCAGTTTTAGGCTAGCGGGGGGTCACTCCTACAATGAGCAGTTCTTC
CASSFRLAGGHSYNEQFF
>TRBD1|TRBV7-2|NA|TRBJ2-5
TGTGCCAGCAGCACGGGACAGGGACAGACCCAGTACTTC
CASSTGQGQTQYF
>NA|TRBV19|NA|TRBJ2-1
TGTGCCAGTAGTATAGATAGGGGGAGCTCCTACAATGAGCAGTTCTTC
CASSIDRGSSYNEQFF
>TRBD1|TRBV28|NA|TRBJ1-3
TGTGCCAGCGGGGGACAGACTGGGATGGGAAACACCATATATTTT
CASGGQTGMGNTIYF
>NA|TRBV10-3|few|TRBJ1-2
TGTGCCATCAGGTACAGGGTAGGGAACTATGGCTACACCTTC
CAIRYRVGNYGYTF
>NA|TRBV5-5|few|TRBJ1-6
TGTGCCAGCAGCTTGGGGACCCAGGGGTCCCTTCGACCCCTCCACTTT
CASSLGTQGSLRPLHF
>NA|TRBV7-2|many|TRBJ2-7
TGTGCCAGCAGCTTTAGTCCCGAGAAAGGGTACGAGCAGTACTTC
CASSFSPEKGYEQYF
>NA|TRBV7-9|few|TRBJ2-1
TGTGCCAGCAGACCGACAGTGACTACCCTCTACAATGAGCAGTTCTTC
CASRPTVTTLYNEQFF
>NA|TRBV11-3|few|TRBJ2-5
TGTGCCAGCAGCTTAGGAGACCAAGAGACCCAGTACTTC
CASSLGDQETQYF
>NA|TRBV15|many|TRBJ1-5
TGTGCCACCAGCAGAGCAGATCAGCCCCAGCATTTT
CATSRADQPQHF
>NA|TRBV29-1|NA|TRBJ1-5
TGCAGCGTTGTGTCCGGGGATACCAATCAGCCCCAGCATTTT
CSVVSGDTNQPQHF